Sequencing of this T cell receptor beta chain was carried out in a study of T cell responses to AZD1222 COVID-19 vaccine. Study observations and caveats: Seropositivity was recorded at baseline in only 6 or 7 AZD1222 recipients.

Produced via immunoSEQ multiplex PCR; TCRdb's table is partial and in-frame only. The sample consists of around 85,000 clones, 90% of them appearing once. In germline, CDR1 is MDHEN, CDR2 SYDVKM. Trimming shortened V by 4 bases and J by 2 bases, and 12 bases separated the two germline ends. The CDR3 has 14 residues. As regards this clone: Its specificity is unknown.

Sequencing was performed on peripheral blood, taken 28 days after the second AZD1222 dose. The clonotype was recovered from an adult who received the AZD1222 COVID-19 vaccine. This sequence joins TRBV28 and TRBJ2-7, with D uncertain. DNA of the CDR3: TGTGCCAGCAGTTCCAGACCGAAAACCTACGAGCAGTACTTC. Protein: CASSSRPKTYEQYF.